The TCR beta chain described here comes from a study of PD-1 blockade in classical Hodgkin lymphoma. Findings and limits, study-wide: Any patient who commenced nivolumab under 1 year after ASCT was excluded. Complete responders matched newly diagnosed patients in baseline diversity. CD4+ TCR diversity rose significantly by C4D1, and CD8+ TCR diversity did not.

Sequenced by immunoSEQ multiplex PCR; TCRdb stores in-frame clones only, minus some. The sample lists almost 100,000 clones, approximately 92% occurring once. Turning to this clone: Its antigen is currently unknown.

All the patients suffered relapse after autologous stem cell transplantation, and brentuximab vedotin exposure differed. The germline V and J ends were trimmed by 3 bases and 3 bases, with 12 bases remaining between them. Germline lookup yields CDR1 MNHEY and CDR2 SMNVEV (reference sequence). CDR3 length equals 14 residues. The receptor's source is a human donor with classical Hodgkin lymphoma. The chain uses TRBV27 and TRBJ2-7, with D tentatively TRBD1 (6 bases). The sample in question was peripheral blood mononuclear cells (PBMCs), obtained at baseline. CDR3 in DNA: TGTGCCAGCAGTTTTGGGGACATCGTCTACGAGCAGTACTTC. It yields the protein CASSFGDIVYEQYF.